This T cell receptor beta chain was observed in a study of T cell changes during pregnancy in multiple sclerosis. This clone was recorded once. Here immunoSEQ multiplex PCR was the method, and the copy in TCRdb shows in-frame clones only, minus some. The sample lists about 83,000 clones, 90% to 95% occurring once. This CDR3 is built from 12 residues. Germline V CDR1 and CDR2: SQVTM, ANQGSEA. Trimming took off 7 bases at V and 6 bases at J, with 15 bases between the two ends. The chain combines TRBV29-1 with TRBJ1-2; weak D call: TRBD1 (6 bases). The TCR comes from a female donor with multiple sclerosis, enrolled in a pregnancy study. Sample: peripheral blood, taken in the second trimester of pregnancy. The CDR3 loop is CSAVNRDNGYTF. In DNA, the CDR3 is TGCAGCGCTGTGAACCGGGACAATGGCTACACCTTC.